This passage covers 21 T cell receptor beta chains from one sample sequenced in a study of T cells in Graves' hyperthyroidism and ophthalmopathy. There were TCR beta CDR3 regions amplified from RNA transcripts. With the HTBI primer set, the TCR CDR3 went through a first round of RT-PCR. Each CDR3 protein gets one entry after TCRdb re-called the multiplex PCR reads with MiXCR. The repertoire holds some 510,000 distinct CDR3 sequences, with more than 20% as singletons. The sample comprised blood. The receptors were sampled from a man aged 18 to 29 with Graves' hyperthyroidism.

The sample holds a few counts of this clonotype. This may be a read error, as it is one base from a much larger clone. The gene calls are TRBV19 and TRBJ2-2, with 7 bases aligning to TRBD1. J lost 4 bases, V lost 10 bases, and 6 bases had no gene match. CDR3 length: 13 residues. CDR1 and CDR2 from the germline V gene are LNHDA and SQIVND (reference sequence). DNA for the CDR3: TGTGCCACCGGACAGGCCCCCACCGGGGAGCTGTTTTTT. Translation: CATGQAPTGELFF.

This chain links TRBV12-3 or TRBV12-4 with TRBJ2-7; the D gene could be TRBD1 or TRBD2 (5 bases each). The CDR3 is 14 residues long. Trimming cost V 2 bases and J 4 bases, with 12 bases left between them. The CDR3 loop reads CASSLSGPLYEQYF. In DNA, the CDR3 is TGTGCCAGCAGTTTATCGGGACCCCTTTACGAGCAGTACTTC.

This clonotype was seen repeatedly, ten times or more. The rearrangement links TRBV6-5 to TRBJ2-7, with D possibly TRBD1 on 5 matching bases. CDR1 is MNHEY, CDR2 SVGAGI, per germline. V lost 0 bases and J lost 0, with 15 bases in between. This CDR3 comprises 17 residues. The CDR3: CASSYSKIRQLSYEQYF. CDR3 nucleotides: TGTGCCAGCAGTTACTCCAAAATCAGACAGCTCTCCTACGAGCAGTACTTC.

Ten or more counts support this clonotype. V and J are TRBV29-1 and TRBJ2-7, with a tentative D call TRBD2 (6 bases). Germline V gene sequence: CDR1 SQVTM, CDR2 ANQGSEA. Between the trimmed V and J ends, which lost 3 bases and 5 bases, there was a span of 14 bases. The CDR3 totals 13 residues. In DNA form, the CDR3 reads TGCAGCGTTGACGGAGGGGTTCGAAACGAGCAGTACTTC. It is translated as CSVDGGVRNEQYF.

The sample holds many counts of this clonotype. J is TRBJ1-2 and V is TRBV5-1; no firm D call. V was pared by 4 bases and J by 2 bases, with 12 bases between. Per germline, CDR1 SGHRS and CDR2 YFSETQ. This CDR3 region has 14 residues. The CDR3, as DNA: TGCGCCAGCAGCCCAAACAGAATAAACTATGGCTACACCTTC. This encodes CASSPNRINYGYTF.

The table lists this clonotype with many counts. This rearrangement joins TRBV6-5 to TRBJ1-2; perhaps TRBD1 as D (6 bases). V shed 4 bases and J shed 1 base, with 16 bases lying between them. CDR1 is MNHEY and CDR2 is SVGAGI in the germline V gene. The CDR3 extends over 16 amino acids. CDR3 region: CASSSLFAGDNYGYTF. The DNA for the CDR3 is TGTGCCAGCAGTTCCCTTTTCGCAGGGGATAACTATGGCTACACCTTC.

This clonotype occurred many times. The CDR3 is CASSKGLQGYGYTF. In nucleotides, the CDR3 is TGTGCCAGCAGCAAAGGTTTGCAAGGCTATGGCTACACCTTC. The chain is built from TRBV6-5 and TRBJ1-2; no definite D call. V was trimmed by 6 bases and J by 4 bases, leaving 15 bases between them. This CDR3 is 14 amino acids long. CDR1 is MNHEY, CDR2 SVGAGI, per germline.

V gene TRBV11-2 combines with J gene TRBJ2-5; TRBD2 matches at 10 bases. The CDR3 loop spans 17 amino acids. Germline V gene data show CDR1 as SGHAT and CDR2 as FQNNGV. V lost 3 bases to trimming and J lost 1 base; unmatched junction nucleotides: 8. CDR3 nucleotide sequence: TGTGCCAGCAGCTTCTCGGTTTCTAGCGGGGGCCAAGAGACCCAGTACTTC. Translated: CASSFSVSSGGQETQYF.

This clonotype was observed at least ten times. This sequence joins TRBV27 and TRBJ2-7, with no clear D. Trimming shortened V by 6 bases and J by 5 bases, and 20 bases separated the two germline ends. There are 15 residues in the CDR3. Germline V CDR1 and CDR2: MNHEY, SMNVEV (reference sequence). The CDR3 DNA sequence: TGTGCCAGCAGCCCACGTGGGCTGCCATCCCACGAGCAGTACTTC. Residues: CASSPRGLPSHEQYF.

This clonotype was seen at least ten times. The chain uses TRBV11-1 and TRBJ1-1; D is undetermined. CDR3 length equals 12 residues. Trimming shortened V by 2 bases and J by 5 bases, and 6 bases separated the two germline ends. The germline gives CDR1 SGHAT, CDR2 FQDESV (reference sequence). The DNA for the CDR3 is TGTGCCAGCAGCTTACCGGGGACTGAAGCTTTCTTT. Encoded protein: CASSLPGTEAFF.

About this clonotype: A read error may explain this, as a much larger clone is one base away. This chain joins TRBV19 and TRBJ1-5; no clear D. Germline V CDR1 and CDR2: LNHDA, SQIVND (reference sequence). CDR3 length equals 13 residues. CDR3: CTSSIARDQPQHF. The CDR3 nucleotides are TGTACCAGTAGTATAGCAAGGGATCAGCCCCAGCATTTT.

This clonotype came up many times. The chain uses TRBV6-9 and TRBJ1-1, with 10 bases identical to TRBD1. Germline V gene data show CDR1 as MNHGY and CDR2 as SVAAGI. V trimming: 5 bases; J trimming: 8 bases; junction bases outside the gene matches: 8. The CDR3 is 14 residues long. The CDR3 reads CASSHTPGQGEAFF. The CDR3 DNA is TGTGCCAGCAGTCACACTCCGGGACAGGGGGAAGCTTTCTTT.

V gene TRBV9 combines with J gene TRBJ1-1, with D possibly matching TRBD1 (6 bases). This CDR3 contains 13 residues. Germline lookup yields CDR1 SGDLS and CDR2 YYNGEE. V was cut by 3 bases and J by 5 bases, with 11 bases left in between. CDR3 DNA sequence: TGTGCCAGCAGCGGTCAGGGGATGACTGAAGCTTTCTTT. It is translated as CASSGQGMTEAFF.

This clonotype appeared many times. The CDR3 bases are TGTGCCAGCAGCTTCCCTGGCGGGGGCCAAGAGACCCAGTACTTC. Translation: CASSFPGGGQETQYF. The J gene is TRBJ2-5, the V gene TRBV7-2; 7 bases agree with TRBD2. The CDR3 sequence is 15 residues long. V lost 3 bases to trimming and J lost 1 base; unmatched junction nucleotides: 5. In germline, CDR1 is SGHTA, CDR2 FQGNSA.

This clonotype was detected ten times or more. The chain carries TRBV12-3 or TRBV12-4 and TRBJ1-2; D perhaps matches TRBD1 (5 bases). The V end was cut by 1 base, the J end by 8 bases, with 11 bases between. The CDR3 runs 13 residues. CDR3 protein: CASSLGGAWGYTF. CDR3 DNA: TGTGCCAGCAGTTTAGGCGGGGCTTGGGGCTACACCTTC.

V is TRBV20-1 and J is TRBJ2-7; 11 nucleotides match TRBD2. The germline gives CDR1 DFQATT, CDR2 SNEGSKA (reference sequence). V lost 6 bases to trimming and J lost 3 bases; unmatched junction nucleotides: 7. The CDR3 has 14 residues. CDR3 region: CSAIPGLADYEQYF. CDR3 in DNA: TGCAGTGCGATTCCGGGACTAGCGGACTACGAGCAGTACTTC.

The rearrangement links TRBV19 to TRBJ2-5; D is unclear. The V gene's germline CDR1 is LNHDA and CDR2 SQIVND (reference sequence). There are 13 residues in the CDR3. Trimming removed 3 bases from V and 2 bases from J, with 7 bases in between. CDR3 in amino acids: CASSIQVQETQYF. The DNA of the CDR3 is TGTGCCAGTAGTATCCAGGTACAAGAGACCCAGTACTTC.

CDR3 sequence: CASSLDVGNKLQHF. The CDR3 DNA reads as TGTGCCAGCAGTTTAGATGTAGGGAATAAGCTCCAGCATTTT. The chain joins TRBV12-3 or TRBV12-4 to TRBJ1-5, with D hard to call. V lost 1 base to trimming and J lost 12 bases, with 16 bases between them. The CDR3 contains 14 residues.

For the CDR3, the DNA is TGTGCCAGCAGTCCCGAGAGGGGACCTCGGGGCTACACCTTC. It specifies CASSPERGPRGYTF. J is TRBJ1-2 and V is TRBV28, with D perhaps TRBD1 (5 bases). The length of the CDR3 is 14 residues. The germline V and J ends were trimmed by 5 bases and 8 bases, with 18 bases remaining between them. From germline, CDR1 is MDHEN and CDR2 SYDVKM.

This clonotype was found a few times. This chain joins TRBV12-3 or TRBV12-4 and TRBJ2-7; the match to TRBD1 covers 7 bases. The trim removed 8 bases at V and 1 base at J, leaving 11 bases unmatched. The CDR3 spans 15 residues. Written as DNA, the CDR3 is TGTGCCAGCTCACCGATACAGGGGCTATCCTACGAGCAGTACTTC. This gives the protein CASSPIQGLSYEQYF.

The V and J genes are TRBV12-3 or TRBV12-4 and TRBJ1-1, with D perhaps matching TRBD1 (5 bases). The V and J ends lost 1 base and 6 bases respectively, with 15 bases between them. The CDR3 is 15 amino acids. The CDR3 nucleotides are TGTGCCAGCAGTTTAGGTTGGGGCGCCGTTTCTGAAGCTTTCTTT. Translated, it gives CASSLGWGAVSEAFF.